What follows are 16 T cell receptor beta chains derived from one specimen sequenced in a study of blood T cell repertoires in COVID-19. Generated by immunoSEQ multiplex PCR, the TCRdb table keeps only in-frame clones and is missing some. The sample consists of 110,000 to 150,000 clones, 80% to 90% of them appearing once. The sample was peripheral blood. The receptors stem from a woman aged 45-65 years with acute or convalescent COVID-19.

The gene calls are TRBV2 and TRBJ1-6; TRBD1 aligns across 9 bases. After removal of 5 bases from V and 10 bases from J, the junction contained 15 bases not matched to a gene. The CDR3 runs to 17 residues. Germline lookup yields CDR1 SNHLY and CDR2 FYNNEI. CDR3 loop: CASSSWTGAQLGSPLHF. The CDR3 coding sequence is TGTGCCAGCAGTTCGTGGACAGGGGCCCAGCTTGGATCACCCCTCCACTTT.

The chain couples TRBV5-1 to TRBJ2-7; 9 nucleotides line up with TRBD2. CDR1 is SGHRS and CDR2 is YFSETQ in the germline V gene. V lost 6 bases to trimming and J lost 2 bases; unmatched junction nucleotides: 3. The CDR3 has 13 residues. CDR3 sequence reads: CASKAGGPYEQYF. The CDR3 region has the DNA TGCGCCAGCAAAGCGGGGGGCCCCTACGAGCAGTACTTC.

The chain is built from TRBV7-8 and TRBJ1-6; D perhaps matches TRBD1 (5 bases). The CDR3 spans 14 residues. The germline V gene has CDR1 SGHVS and CDR2 FQNEAQ. V was cut by 1 base and J by 10 bases, with 11 bases left in between. The CDR3 loop reads CASSLGGGTSPLHF. CDR3 coding DNA: TGTGCCAGCAGCTTAGGGGGGGGGACCTCACCCCTCCACTTT. Supplemented by reference TRBV7-8 and TRBJ1-6, the full variable domain reads GAGVSQSPRYKVAKRGQDVALRCDPISGHVSLFWYQQALGQGPEFLTYFQNEAQLDKSGLPSDRFFAERPEGSVSTLKIQRTQQEDSAVYLCASSLGGGTSPLHFGNGTRLTVT.

The chain carries TRBV12-3 or TRBV12-4 and TRBJ1-2; TRBD1 aligns across 9 bases. The junction had 4 bases not matched to a gene; V was cut back by 6 bases and J by 5 bases. CDR3 length equals 13 residues. As DNA, the CDR3 is TGTGCCAGCAGCCAAGACAGGGGGTATGGCTACACCTTC. This sequence encodes CASSQDRGYGYTF.

CDR3 amino acids: CSASGGADLFF. The CDR3 nucleotides read TGCAGTGCTAGCGGGGGGGCCGACCTGTTCTTC. The chain is built from TRBV20-1 and TRBJ2-1; 8 bases agree with TRBD2. CDR1 and CDR2 (germline): DFQATT, SNEGSKA (reference sequence). The length of the CDR3 is 11 residues. V was clipped by 3 bases and J by 15 bases; unmatched bases: 7.

This clone was counted once. The chain has TRBV28 and TRBJ2-1, with a tentative D call TRBD1 (6 bases). CDR1 MDHEN and CDR2 SYDVKM come from the germline V gene. The CDR3 runs to 14 residues. V was clipped by 5 bases and J by 0 bases, with 8 bases between them. The CDR3 is CASSPGDSYNEQFF. The CDR3 coding sequence is TGTGCCAGCAGTCCAGGGGACTCCTACAATGAGCAGTTCTTC.

The rearrangement uses TRBV6-5 and TRBJ1-2; D unclear. Trimming took off 5 bases at V and 8 bases at J, with 15 bases between the two ends. The germline V gene has CDR1 MNHEY and CDR2 SVGAGI. This CDR3 region has 13 residues. The CDR3 region is CASSPSEGGGYTF. CDR3 DNA sequence: TGTGCCAGCAGTCCCTCCGAGGGCGGAGGCTACACCTTC.

The chain employs TRBV5-1 and TRBJ1-2; 9 bases map to TRBD1. The CDR3 sequence is 15 residues long. Trimming cost V 0 bases and J 2 bases; bases outside gene matches: 2. CDR1 SGHRS and CDR2 YFSETQ come from the germline V gene. CDR3 in amino acids: CASSLATGGNYGYTF. CDR3 bases: TGCGCCAGCAGCTTGGCTACAGGGGGCAACTATGGCTACACCTTC.

On this clone: In the same sample, other DNA sequences code for this CDR3. The chain links TRBV6-4 to TRBJ1-2, with 7 bases lining up with TRBD1. CDR1 and CDR2 (germline): MRHNA, SNTAGT. CDR3 length: 13 amino acids. Trimming cost V 4 bases and J 2 bases; bases outside gene matches: 1. The CDR3 sequence is CASSVGQNYGYTF. The CDR3 bases are TGTGCCAGCAGTGTGGGACAGAACTATGGCTACACCTTC.

The chain is built from TRBV6-5 and TRBJ1-5; D may be TRBD1 (5 bases). The germline gives CDR1 MNHEY, CDR2 SVGAGI. With 0 bases removed from V and 3 bases from J, the gap between germline ends came to 9 bases. The CDR3 is made up of 15 amino acids. CDR3 amino acids: CASSYSGGDNQPQHF. The CDR3 region has the DNA TGTGCCAGCAGTTACTCGGGGGGTGACAATCAGCCCCAGCATTTT.

V gene TRBV19 combines with J gene TRBJ1-1; possibly TRBD1 for D (6 bases). Trimming shortened V by 2 bases and J by 6 bases, and 13 bases separated the two germline ends. The CDR3 consists of 14 residues. Germline values: CDR1 LNHDA, CDR2 SQIVND (reference sequence). In DNA, the CDR3 is TGTGCCAGTAGTATACCAAACAGGGTTTCTGAAGCTTTCTTT. It is translated as CASSIPNRVSEAFF.

The CDR3 nucleotides are TGTGCCAGCAGTTTAGGCGAGACCGGGGAGCTGTTTTTT. Amino acids: CASSLGETGELFF. The J gene is TRBJ2-2, the V gene TRBV12-3 or TRBV12-4; D unclear. V lost 1 base and J 5 bases, leaving 5 bases between the germline ends. The CDR3 is made up of 13 amino acids.

The chain is built from TRBV7-9 and TRBJ1-2; D call uncertain. V was pared by 5 bases and J by 1 base, with 11 bases between. The CDR3 loop spans 14 amino acids. CDR1 and CDR2 (germline): SEHNR, FQNEAQ (reference sequence). CDR3 residues: CASSGQPNNYGYTF. The CDR3 nucleotides read TGTGCCAGCAGCGGGCAGCCAAATAACTATGGCTACACCTTC.

The CDR3 sequence is CASSLGTGALEQYF. For the CDR3, the DNA is TGTGCCAGCAGCCTAGGGACAGGAGCACTCGAGCAGTACTTC. The chain employs TRBV11-2 and TRBJ2-7, with 8 nucleotides matching TRBD1. The V gene end was trimmed by 5 bases and the J gene end by 6 bases; junction bases not matched to a gene: 9. The CDR3 spans 14 residues. The V gene's germline CDR1 is SGHAT and CDR2 FQNNGV.

This chain connects TRBV27 to TRBJ2-3; perhaps TRBD2 as D (7 bases). The CDR3 has 14 residues. From germline, CDR1 is MNHEY and CDR2 SMNVEV (reference sequence). V gave up 6 bases and J gave up 8 bases, with 18 bases separating them. CDR3 sequence: CASSPAEGGGTQYF. Here the CDR3 DNA reads TGTGCCAGCAGCCCCGCCGAAGGGGGGGGTACGCAGTATTTT.

The count of this clone is one. This rearrangement joins TRBV28 to TRBJ1-2; tentative D call: TRBD1 (6 bases). The CDR3 is 11 residues long. Trimming removed 3 bases from V and 8 bases from J, with 7 bases in between. CDR1 MDHEN and CDR2 SYDVKM come from the germline V gene. The CDR3 sequence: CASSFRGGYTF. The CDR3 bases are TGTGCCAGCAGTTTCAGGGGCGGCTACACCTTC.